A selection of T cell receptor beta chains follows, all from one sample in a study of T cell repertoires in cytomegalovirus infection. Their cognate antigens are unknown. TCRdb processed the reads anew with MiXCR; each CDR3 protein has one entry. Found here are some 920,000 distinct CDR3 sequences, 30% to 40% of them singletons; the top ten hold 13%. The sample here was cultured CD8+ T cells from PBMCs, taken from culture after CMV antigen stimulation. These receptor sequences come from a human donor in good health (CMV status not recorded). Some clones in this sample may be carry-over from other donors' samples. The CDR3 runs from the conserved cysteine through the conserved F or W. Fields, in order: D gene, V gene, J gene, clone size, CDR3 protein, CDR3 DNA. D genes are given only for firm matches. Size is stated for part of the rows, as once, few or many counts, or as a class when the clone is expanded.

D gene: .
V gene: TRBV7-6
J gene: TRBJ2-1
clone size: .
CDR3 protein: CASSSRRGASITSDNEQFF
CDR3 DNA: TGTGCCAGCAGCTCTCGGAGGGGGGCCTCCATAACCTCTGACAATGAGCAGTTCTTC

D gene: .
V gene: TRBV6-2/TRBV6-3
J gene: TRBJ1-6
clone size: few
CDR3 protein: CASSYSAEFNSPLHF
CDR3 DNA: TGTGCCAGCAGTTACTCAGCGGAGTTTAATTCACCCCTCCACTTT

D gene: .
V gene: TRBV2
J gene: TRBJ2-2
clone size: .
CDR3 protein: CASGIGSTGELFF
CDR3 DNA: TGTGCCAGCGGGATAGGGTCAACCGGGGAGCTGTTTTTT

D gene: .
V gene: TRBV7-2
J gene: TRBJ2-3
clone size: .
CDR3 protein: CASSLWTDPNPDTQYF
CDR3 DNA: TGTGCCAGCAGCTTATGGACAGACCCCAACCCAGATACGCAGTATTTT

D gene: .
V gene: TRBV7-9
J gene: TRBJ1-1
clone size: .
CDR3 protein: CASNLSGYMNTEAFF
CDR3 DNA: TGTGCCAGCAACTTAAGTGGATACATGAACACTGAAGCTTTCTTT

D gene: .
V gene: TRBV15
J gene: TRBJ2-5
clone size: .
CDR3 protein: CATSRGVFGETQYF
CDR3 DNA: TGTGCCACCAGCAGAGGAGTTTTCGGCGAGACCCAGTACTTC

D gene: .
V gene: TRBV11-1
J gene: TRBJ2-1
clone size: few
CDR3 protein: CASSSPGQQFF
CDR3 DNA: TGTGCCAGCAGCTCTCCGGGCCAGCAGTTCTTC

D gene: .
V gene: TRBV4-1
J gene: TRBJ1-1
clone size: few
CDR3 protein: CASSQTRGSEAFF
CDR3 DNA: TGCGCCAGCAGCCAGACTAGGGGGTCTGAAGCTTTCTTT

D gene: .
V gene: TRBV7-9
J gene: TRBJ2-1
clone size: .
CDR3 protein: CASSMTASWHEQFF
CDR3 DNA: TGTGCCAGCAGCATGACAGCTAGCTGGCATGAGCAGTTCTTC

D gene: .
V gene: TRBV4-2
J gene: TRBJ1-2
clone size: .
CDR3 protein: CASSQDWGYTF
CDR3 DNA: TGTGCCAGCAGCCAAGATTGGGGCTACACCTTC

D gene: TRBD1
V gene: TRBV6-5
J gene: TRBJ1-2
clone size: few
CDR3 protein: CASSYDGQGIYGYTF
CDR3 DNA: TGTGCCAGCAGTTACGATGGACAGGGTATCTATGGCTACACCTTC

D gene: .
V gene: TRBV27
J gene: TRBJ1-5
clone size: .
CDR3 protein: CASKGFDSNQPQHF
CDR3 DNA: TGTGCCAGCAAGGGGTTCGACAGCAATCAGCCCCAGCATTTT

D gene: .
V gene: TRBV6-2/TRBV6-3
J gene: TRBJ2-5
clone size: .
CDR3 protein: CASSPHETQYF
CDR3 DNA: TGTGCCAGCAGTCCACATGAGACCCAGTACTTC

D gene: TRBD2
V gene: TRBV20-1
J gene: TRBJ2-3
clone size: .
CDR3 protein: CSARDKDSGGAASDTQYF
CDR3 DNA: TGCAGTGCTAGAGATAAGGACAGCGGGGGGGCTGCATCAGATACGCAGTATTTT

D gene: .
V gene: TRBV19
J gene: TRBJ2-7
clone size: few
CDR3 protein: CAGKRQDSYEQYF
CDR3 DNA: TGTGCCGGGAAGAGACAGGACTCCTACGAGCAGTACTTC

D gene: TRBD2
V gene: TRBV4-2
J gene: TRBJ2-3
clone size: few
CDR3 protein: CASSHGLAGTQDTQYF
CDR3 DNA: TGTGCCAGCAGCCACGGACTAGCGGGGACACAGGATACGCAGTATTTT

D gene: TRBD1
V gene: TRBV29-1
J gene: TRBJ2-6
clone size: .
CDR3 protein: CSVEDPGQGYGANVLTF
CDR3 DNA: TGCAGCGTTGAAGACCCCGGACAGGGGTACGGGGCCAACGTCCTGACTTTC

D gene: .
V gene: TRBV7-6
J gene: TRBJ2-5
clone size: few
CDR3 protein: CASSPRRGGAVIETQYF
CDR3 DNA: TGTGCCAGCAGCCCACGAAGGGGGGGGGCCGTGATAGAGACCCAGTACTTC

D gene: .
V gene: TRBV11-3
J gene: TRBJ2-3
clone size: .
CDR3 protein: CASSGGDSWDTDTQYF
CDR3 DNA: TGTGCCAGCAGCGGAGGGGACAGCTGGGACACAGATACGCAGTATTTT

D gene: .
V gene: TRBV2
J gene: TRBJ2-7
clone size: .
CDR3 protein: CASSDAVYEQYF
CDR3 DNA: TGTGCCAGCAGTGACGCCGTCTACGAGCAGTACTTC

D gene: TRBD2
V gene: TRBV27
J gene: TRBJ2-3
clone size: few
CDR3 protein: CASSPGLADLTDTQYF
CDR3 DNA: TGTGCCAGCAGTCCCGGACTAGCGGACCTCACAGATACGCAGTATTTT

D gene: .
V gene: TRBV6-1
J gene: TRBJ1-5
clone size: .
CDR3 protein: CASRTGGVANQPQHF
CDR3 DNA: TGTGCCAGCAGGACGGGAGGGGTTGCCAATCAGCCCCAGCATTTT

D gene: .
V gene: TRBV6-2/TRBV6-3
J gene: TRBJ2-1
clone size: .
CDR3 protein: CASSYLSNYNEQFF
CDR3 DNA: TGTGCCAGCAGTTACTTGTCTAACTACAATGAGCAGTTCTTC

D gene: .
V gene: TRBV7-3
J gene: TRBJ2-3
clone size: few
CDR3 protein: CASRHTGSYTDTQYF
CDR3 DNA: TGTGCCAGCAGGCATACAGGGTCGTATACAGATACGCAGTATTTT

D gene: .
V gene: TRBV6-1
J gene: TRBJ2-5
clone size: once
CDR3 protein: CASSEVPEAVTQYF
CDR3 DNA: TGTGCCAGCAGTGAAGTCCCGGAGGCAGTGACCCAGTACTTC

D gene: TRBD2
V gene: TRBV2
J gene: TRBJ2-3
clone size: once
CDR3 protein: CASRVAGDLTDTQYF
CDR3 DNA: TGTGCCAGCAGGGTAGCGGGGGATTTAACAGATACGCAGTATTTT

D gene: TRBD1
V gene: TRBV6-5
J gene: TRBJ1-3
clone size: .
CDR3 protein: CASSPRQGVAGNTIYF
CDR3 DNA: TGTGCCAGCAGTCCGAGACAGGGGGTGGCCGGAAACACCATATATTTT

D gene: TRBD1
V gene: TRBV27
J gene: TRBJ2-5
clone size: .
CDR3 protein: CARSLGQGGTQYF
CDR3 DNA: TGTGCCAGAAGTTTGGGACAGGGGGGGACCCAGTACTTC

D gene: TRBD1
V gene: TRBV6-5
J gene: TRBJ1-2
clone size: .
CDR3 protein: CASSYFPGQFVPGIVSYTF
CDR3 DNA: TGTGCCAGCAGTTACTTCCCGGGACAGTTTGTACCAGGGATAGTGTCCTACACCTTC

D gene: .
V gene: TRBV7-6
J gene: TRBJ2-3
clone size: .
CDR3 protein: CASSLSPTGFGDTQYF
CDR3 DNA: TGTGCCAGCAGCTTATCCCCTACAGGGTTCGGGGATACGCAGTATTTT

D gene: .
V gene: TRBV12-3/TRBV12-4
J gene: TRBJ1-2
clone size: .
CDR3 protein: CASSVQGARYGYTF
CDR3 DNA: TGTGCCAGCAGTGTACAAGGGGCGCGGTATGGCTACACCTTC

D gene: .
V gene: TRBV7-9
J gene: TRBJ2-1
clone size: many
CDR3 protein: CASSFANEQFF
CDR3 DNA: TGTGCCAGCAGCTTTGCCAATGAGCAGTTCTTC

D gene: .
V gene: TRBV27
J gene: TRBJ1-1
clone size: many
CDR3 protein: CASSLSPTTTEAFF
CDR3 DNA: TGTGCCAGCAGTTTATCGCCGACTACCACTGAAGCTTTCTTT

D gene: .
V gene: TRBV7-9
J gene: TRBJ1-3
clone size: many
CDR3 protein: CASSLGAGRGNTIYF
CDR3 DNA: TGTGCCAGCAGCTTAGGAGCCGGGCGAGGAAACACCATATATTTT

D gene: .
V gene: TRBV6-6
J gene: TRBJ2-3
clone size: .
CDR3 protein: CASGGAGDTQYF
CDR3 DNA: TGTGCCAGCGGGGGGGCGGGGGATACGCAGTATTTT

D gene: .
V gene: TRBV9
J gene: TRBJ2-1
clone size: few
CDR3 protein: CASSGTTGRAYNEQFF
CDR3 DNA: TGTGCCAGCAGCGGTACTACCGGTAGGGCCTACAATGAGCAGTTCTTC

D gene: TRBD1
V gene: TRBV27
J gene: TRBJ1-2
clone size: few
CDR3 protein: CASSFGQGGIDYGYTF
CDR3 DNA: TGTGCCAGCAGTTTCGGACAGGGTGGAATAGACTATGGCTACACCTTC

D gene: TRBD1
V gene: TRBV5-1
J gene: TRBJ2-1
clone size: .
CDR3 protein: CASSPDRGVGEQFF
CDR3 DNA: TGCGCCAGCAGCCCGGACAGGGGTGTAGGTGAGCAGTTCTTC

D gene: .
V gene: TRBV27
J gene: TRBJ1-2
clone size: many
CDR3 protein: CASSQSNYGYTF
CDR3 DNA: TGTGCCAGCAGTCAGAGTAACTATGGCTACACCTTC

D gene: TRBD2
V gene: TRBV7-6
J gene: TRBJ2-1
clone size: .
CDR3 protein: CASSSLAGDYEQFF
CDR3 DNA: TGTGCCAGCAGCTCTTTAGCGGGGGATTATGAGCAGTTCTTC

D gene: TRBD2
V gene: TRBV2
J gene: TRBJ2-7
clone size: .
CDR3 protein: CASYGGDYEQYF
CDR3 DNA: TGTGCCAGTTACGGGGGGGACTACGAGCAGTACTTC

D gene: .
V gene: TRBV6-4
J gene: TRBJ2-1
clone size: .
CDR3 protein: CASSDSLKGNNEQFF
CDR3 DNA: TGTGCCAGCAGTGACTCATTGAAGGGAAACAATGAGCAGTTCTTC

D gene: .
V gene: TRBV19
J gene: TRBJ2-1
clone size: .
CDR3 protein: CASSAGTHIF
CDR3 DNA: TGTGCCAGTAGTGCCGGGACTCACATCTTC

D gene: TRBD2
V gene: TRBV27
J gene: TRBJ2-7
clone size: once
CDR3 protein: CASSTHSGGHSYEQYF
CDR3 DNA: TGTGCCAGCAGTACTCATAGCGGGGGCCACTCCTACGAGCAGTACTTC

D gene: .
V gene: TRBV27
J gene: TRBJ2-7
clone size: many
CDR3 protein: CASSFGRSSYEQYF
CDR3 DNA: TGTGCCAGCAGTTTTGGGAGGAGCTCCTACGAGCAGTACTTC

D gene: .
V gene: TRBV12-3/TRBV12-4
J gene: TRBJ1-2
clone size: .
CDR3 protein: CASSLANGYTF
CDR3 DNA: TGTGCCAGCAGTTTAGCGAATGGCTACACCTTC

D gene: TRBD1
V gene: TRBV6-1
J gene: TRBJ1-1
clone size: few
CDR3 protein: CASSEGQSEAFF
CDR3 DNA: TGTGCCAGCAGTGAGGGACAGAGTGAAGCTTTCTTT

D gene: TRBD1
V gene: TRBV6-1
J gene: TRBJ2-1
clone size: .
CDR3 protein: CASPGTGGGEQFF
CDR3 DNA: TGTGCCAGCCCCGGGACAGGGGGCGGGGAGCAGTTCTTC

D gene: TRBD2
V gene: TRBV27
J gene: TRBJ2-3
clone size: .
CDR3 protein: CASSHLRGERTDTQYF
CDR3 DNA: TGTGCCAGCAGTCACCTACGGGGGGAAAGAACAGATACGCAGTATTTT

D gene: .
V gene: TRBV6-5
J gene: TRBJ1-5
clone size: few
CDR3 protein: CASSLPRDPLCNQPQHF
CDR3 DNA: TGTGCCAGCAGTTTACCTCGGGACCCACTGTGCAATCAGCCCCAGCATTTT

D gene: .
V gene: TRBV24-1
J gene: TRBJ2-3
clone size: few
CDR3 protein: CATSDFGSTDTQYF
CDR3 DNA: TGTGCCACCAGTGATTTTGGGTCCACAGATACGCAGTATTTT

D gene: .
V gene: TRBV27
J gene: TRBJ2-5
clone size: few
CDR3 protein: CASSLGGHYQETQYF
CDR3 DNA: TGTGCCAGCAGTTTAGGGGGACACTACCAAGAGACCCAGTACTTC

D gene: .
V gene: TRBV7-8
J gene: TRBJ1-2
clone size: .
CDR3 protein: CASSLIRGYPGGTDRDLGYGYTF
CDR3 DNA: TGTGCCAGCAGCTTAATTCGGGGATATCCAGGCGGGACGGACCGAGACTTAGGCTATGGCTACACCTTC

D gene: .
V gene: TRBV6-6
J gene: TRBJ2-3
clone size: .
CDR3 protein: CASRGLSHGQYF
CDR3 DNA: TGTGCCAGCAGAGGGCTTTCTCATGGGCAGTATTTT

D gene: TRBD2
V gene: TRBV7-6
J gene: TRBJ2-3
clone size: .
CDR3 protein: CDSSLKYRTSGTDTQYF
CDR3 DNA: TGTGACAGCAGCCTTAAATACCGGACTAGCGGAACAGATACGCAGTATTTT

D gene: TRBD1
V gene: TRBV14
J gene: TRBJ1-4
clone size: .
CDR3 protein: CASRRTGVDEKLFF
CDR3 DNA: TGTGCCAGCAGGAGGACAGGGGTGGATGAAAAACTGTTTTTT

D gene: TRBD1
V gene: TRBV15
J gene: TRBJ1-5
clone size: .
CDR3 protein: CATSVRGPDQPQHF
CDR3 DNA: TGTGCCACCAGCGTCAGGGGGCCGGATCAGCCCCAGCATTTT

D gene: TRBD1
V gene: TRBV7-6
J gene: TRBJ2-3
clone size: .
CDR3 protein: CASTTTGGGMDTQYF
CDR3 DNA: TGTGCCAGCACCACGACAGGGGGCGGGATGGATACGCAGTATTTT

D gene: TRBD2
V gene: TRBV28
J gene: TRBJ2-3
clone size: .
CDR3 protein: CASSFPNRGGTDTQYF
CDR3 DNA: TGTGCCAGCAGTTTCCCGAACCGGGGGGGGACAGATACGCAGTATTTT

D gene: .
V gene: TRBV29-1
J gene: TRBJ2-7
clone size: .
CDR3 protein: CSVGGLFEQYF
CDR3 DNA: TGCAGCGTTGGGGGACTTTTCGAGCAGTACTTC